This TCR beta chain was sequenced during a study of blood T cell repertoires in COVID-19. In the study overall: COVID-19 samples collected from the United States, Italy and Spain covered acute and convalescent phases. PBMCs, B-cell-depleted T cells, or T cells were the source of the cDNA or gDNA that made up the material.

The CDR3 loop spans 16 amino acids. Germline V CDR1 and CDR2: PRHDT, FYEKMQ (reference sequence). V trimming: 3 bases; J trimming: 3 bases; junction bases outside the gene matches: 9. Original processing notes: How many nucleated cells were present was estimated from reference gene primer amplification. Libraries were prepared by immunoSEQ multiplex PCR; TCRdb keeps only in-frame clonotypes and omits some of them. The V and J calls and clone size come from that table; D and trimming were worked out from the DNA. This sample has approximately 670,000 clones, with around 89% found just once. V is TRBV13 and J is TRBJ2-7; TRBD1 agrees at 9 bases. This sequence originates from a young woman with acute or convalescent COVID-19. The sample consisted of peripheral blood. Written as DNA, the CDR3 is TGTGCCAGCAGCTTGGGACAGGGACCCTTCTTCTACGAGCAGTACTTC. This translates into CASSLGQGPFFYEQYF.